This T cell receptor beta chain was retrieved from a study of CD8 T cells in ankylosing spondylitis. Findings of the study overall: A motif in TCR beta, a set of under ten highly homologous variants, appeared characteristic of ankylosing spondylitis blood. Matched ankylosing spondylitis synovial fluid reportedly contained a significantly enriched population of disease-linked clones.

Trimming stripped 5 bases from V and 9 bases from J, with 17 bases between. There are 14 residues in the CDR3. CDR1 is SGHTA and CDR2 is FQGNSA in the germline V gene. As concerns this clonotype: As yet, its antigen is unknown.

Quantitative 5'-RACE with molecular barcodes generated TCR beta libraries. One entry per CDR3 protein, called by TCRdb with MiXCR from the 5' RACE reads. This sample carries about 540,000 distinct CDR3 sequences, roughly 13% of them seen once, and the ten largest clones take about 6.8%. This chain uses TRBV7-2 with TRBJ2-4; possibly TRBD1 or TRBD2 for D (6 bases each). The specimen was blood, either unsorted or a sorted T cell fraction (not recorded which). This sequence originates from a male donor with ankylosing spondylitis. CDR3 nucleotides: TGTGCCAGCAGCCTCCACAGGGACGGGGGCATTCAGTACTTC. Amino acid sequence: CASSLHRDGGIQYF.